This T cell receptor (beta chain) was observed in a study of OX40 agonist ivuxolimab in advanced cancers. Germline assignment: CDR1 MNHEY and CDR2 SVGAGI. The CDR3 loop spans 15 amino acids. Trimming shortened V by 6 bases and J by 4 bases, and 16 bases separated the two germline ends. Produced via immunoSEQ multiplex PCR; TCRdb's table is partial and in-frame only. The sample carries approximately 22,000 clones, roughly 84% recorded once. This clonotype was sampled from an adult with an advanced solid tumor such as melanoma, head and neck, liver or kidney cancer. V gene TRBV6-5 combines with J gene TRBJ1-5, with D tentatively TRBD1 (6 bases). This specimen was CD4+ or CD8+ T cells sorted from blood, taken in a trial of the OX40 agonist ivuxolimab. Here the CDR3 reads CASSPDSTINQPQHF. The CDR3 bases are TGTGCCAGCAGCCCGGACAGTACCATTAATCAGCCCCAGCATTTT.